This T cell receptor (beta chain) originates from a study of beta chain features in type 1 diabetes. General study points: TCRB CDR3 length was moderately but significantly reduced in all four CD4+ subsets of Type 1 diabetes patients. A greater similarity of naive, central memory and Treg TCRB repertoires was seen among patients than among healthy donors. Patients with type 1 diabetes carried fewer insertions and had more deletions at their VDJ junctions.

Worth noting for this clone: The antigen is not known.

There are 14 residues in the CDR3. Germline loops: CDR1 SGHNT, CDR2 YYREEE (reference sequence). After removal of 4 bases from V and 5 bases from J, the junction contained 9 bases not matched to a gene. Central memory, naive, regulatory and stem cell-like memory CD4+ cells were sorted by CD45RO/CCR7/CD25/CD127/CD95/CD27. Every bit of the isolated RNA underwent reverse transcription, so sequencing read expressed TCRB transcripts. Naive, central memory and regulatory T cell samples averaged about 3.57 million reads. Generated by immunoSEQ multiplex PCR, the TCRdb table keeps only in-frame clones and is missing some. Seen here are over 300,000 clones, approximately 10% observed once, and the top ten hold roughly 1%.

The sample comprised central memory CD4+ T cells from blood. The sequence was obtained from a man aged 25 to 40 with type 1 diabetes. The genes are TRBV5-4 and TRBJ2-7; 7 bases match TRBD1. The CDR3 DNA reads as TGTGCCAGCAGCGTAGACAGGGTATACGACGAGCAGTACTTC. It translates to CASSVDRVYDEQYF.